The subject of this entry is one TCR beta chain. Its antigen is currently not known. Base qualities are not at hand, and no much larger clone is one base apart. This entry belongs to a study of T-cell reconstitution after alpha-beta-depleted transplantation in children (TCRdb year 2016). General notes on the study: T-cell immune reconstitution after TCRalphabeta/CD19-depleted allogeneic hematopoietic cell transplantation in children was quantitatively tracked in the study by means of TCR repertoire profiling.

Including cysteine and phenylalanine, the CDR3 has 13 amino acids. CDR3 DNA only is kept here, 39 bases in frame from base 1. Cut back by 9 bases and 8 bases, the V and J ends lie 19 bases apart. Looking up the germline V gene yields CDR1 MDHEN and CDR2 SYDVKM. The library relied on PCR. The run used an Illumina HiSeq 2500. TCR libraries were prepared with molecular barcoding, using unique molecular identifiers to normalize TCRbeta repertoire quantification. TCRdb took the public reads, trimmed them with fastp at Q25, ran MiXCR for clone calling and kept in-frame beta chains. Each entry merges the rows of one CDR3 protein and shows their most common DNA and genes. For this sample there are a few hundred thousand distinct CDR3 sequences; about a tenth appear just once. In total, the top ten clones hold around 2.4% of the sample.

This clonotype was sampled from a human donor who donated a stem cell graft to a child with acute lymphoblastic leukemia. The sequences come from PBMCs from the stem cell graft donor, collected from the stem cell graft. The rearrangement combines TRBV28 with TRBJ1-1, with a tentative D gene TRBD1 over 5 matching bases. The DNA reads as follows: TGTGCCAGGGGCTTCGACGGGACCAAGGAAGCTTTCTTT. The translation is CARGFDGTKEAFF.